These T cell receptor beta chains were read from a single sample in a study of blood T cells in healthy people across ages. TCRdb re-called the 5' RACE reads with MiXCR, one entry per CDR3 protein. The sample holds some 560,000 distinct CDR3 sequences, about 26% seen once. These same records also appear under a second study, on T cells of mothers and their children.

The sample consisted of blood. The source is a boy aged 2 to 10 in good health. Both conserved end residues are part of each CDR3. The D gene is left open where the match is weak. Only part of the rows carry a size: once, few, many, or a class if the clone is expanded.

d_gene: TRBD1; j_gene: TRBJ2-5; abundance: many; v_gene: TRBV15; CDR3nt: TGTGCCACCAGCCTGGGGACAGACCAAGAGACCCAGTACTTC; CDR3aa: CATSLGTDQETQYF
d_gene: .; j_gene: TRBJ1-4; abundance: many; v_gene: TRBV27; CDR3nt: TGTGCCAGCAGTTTCAAGAGGATGGCTAATGAAAAACTGTTTTTT; CDR3aa: CASSFKRMANEKLFF
d_gene: .; j_gene: TRBJ2-7; abundance: once; v_gene: TRBV3-1; CDR3nt: TGTGCCAGCAGCCAATCGTACTGCGAGCAGTACTTC; CDR3aa: CASSQSYCEQYF
d_gene: TRBD2; j_gene: TRBJ2-3; abundance: .; v_gene: TRBV28; CDR3nt: TGTGCCAGCAGACCACCGGGACTAGCGGGAAGGAGCACAGATACGCAGTATTTT; CDR3aa: CASRPPGLAGRSTDTQYF
d_gene: TRBD1; j_gene: TRBJ2-7; abundance: few; v_gene: TRBV20-1; CDR3nt: TGCAGTGCTTCGGACAGGGTCTCCTACGAGCAGTACTTC; CDR3aa: CSASDRVSYEQYF
d_gene: .; j_gene: TRBJ2-2; abundance: .; v_gene: TRBV7-9; CDR3nt: TGTGCCAGCAGCTTAGCGCCCCGGGACTGGAACACCGGGGAGCTGTTTTTT; CDR3aa: CASSLAPRDWNTGELFF
d_gene: .; j_gene: TRBJ2-3; abundance: .; v_gene: TRBV7-9; CDR3nt: TGTGCCAGCAGCCCCCGGGGAGATACGCAGTATTTT; CDR3aa: CASSPRGDTQYF
d_gene: .; j_gene: TRBJ1-4; abundance: .; v_gene: TRBV6-1; CDR3nt: TGTGCCAGCAGGAACGATGGCGGGGAAAAACTGTTTTTT; CDR3aa: CASRNDGGEKLFF
d_gene: TRBD2; j_gene: TRBJ2-5; abundance: .; v_gene: TRBV7-8; CDR3nt: TGTGCCAGCAGCTGGGGAGCGGGAGAAGCGGAGACCCAGTACTTC; CDR3aa: CASSWGAGEAETQYF
d_gene: .; j_gene: TRBJ2-5; abundance: .; v_gene: TRBV20-1; CDR3nt: TGCAGTGCATTGGGATCTCAAGAGACCCAGTACTTC; CDR3aa: CSALGSQETQYF
d_gene: .; j_gene: TRBJ2-4; abundance: .; v_gene: TRBV9; CDR3nt: TGTGCCAGCAGCGCGGGACCCCGGGTGGACATTCAGTACTTC; CDR3aa: CASSAGPRVDIQYF
d_gene: TRBD1; j_gene: TRBJ2-5; abundance: .; v_gene: TRBV4-3; CDR3nt: TGCGCCAGCAGCCAAGACCCCCTGACAGGGCGGGAGACCCAGTACTTC; CDR3aa: CASSQDPLTGRETQYF
d_gene: TRBD1; j_gene: TRBJ1-2; abundance: .; v_gene: TRBV7-9; CDR3nt: TGTGCCAGCAGCCTCGACAGGGTCGGGGGCTATGGCTACACCTTC; CDR3aa: CASSLDRVGGYGYTF
d_gene: .; j_gene: TRBJ1-4; abundance: .; v_gene: TRBV7-9; CDR3nt: TGTGCCAGCAGCTTAATACCGGGAGTGGGAGAAAAACTGTTTTTT; CDR3aa: CASSLIPGVGEKLFF
d_gene: TRBD2; j_gene: TRBJ2-3; abundance: .; v_gene: TRBV13; CDR3nt: TGTGCCAGCAGCTCTACCCTAGCGGGGGGAGGAGATACGCAGTATTTT; CDR3aa: CASSSTLAGGGDTQYF
d_gene: .; j_gene: TRBJ2-1; abundance: few; v_gene: TRBV10-3; CDR3nt: TGTGCCATCAGTGAGTCCCAGAGCTCCTACAATGAGCAGTTCTTC; CDR3aa: CAISESQSSYNEQFF
d_gene: .; j_gene: TRBJ1-1; abundance: .; v_gene: TRBV19; CDR3nt: TGTGCCAGTAGTCCGATGACCGCGAACACTGAAGCTTTCTTT; CDR3aa: CASSPMTANTEAFF